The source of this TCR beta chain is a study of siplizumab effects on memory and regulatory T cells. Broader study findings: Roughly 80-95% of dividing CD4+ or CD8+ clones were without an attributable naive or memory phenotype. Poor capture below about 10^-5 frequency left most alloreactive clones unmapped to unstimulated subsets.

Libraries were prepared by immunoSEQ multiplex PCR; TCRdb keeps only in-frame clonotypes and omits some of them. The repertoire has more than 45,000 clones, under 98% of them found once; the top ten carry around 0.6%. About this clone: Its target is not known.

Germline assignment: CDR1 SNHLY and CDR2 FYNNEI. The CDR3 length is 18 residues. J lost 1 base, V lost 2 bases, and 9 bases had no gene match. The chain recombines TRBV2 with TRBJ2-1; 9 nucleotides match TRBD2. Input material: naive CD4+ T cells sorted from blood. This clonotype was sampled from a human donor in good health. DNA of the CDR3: TGTGCCAGCAGTGAATTAGGAGCGGGAGGTATGTCCTACAATGAGCAGTTCTTC. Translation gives CASSELGAGGMSYNEQFF.